These 14 T cell receptor beta chains originate from one sample sequenced in a study of shared clonotypes between healthy human individuals. The repertoire was sequenced with immunoSEQ multiplex PCR; TCRdb's copy has only in-frame clones and lacks some. The sample carries about 2.4 million clones, roughly 93% recorded once. The sample consisted of naive CD4+ T cells from PBMCs. Subset denoted: CD45RA+ positively selected. Receptor source: a young man in good health. Some clones in this sample may be carry-over from other donors' samples.

This clone has only one observation. The V and J genes are TRBV28 and TRBJ1-1; 7 nucleotides align to TRBD1. The CDR3 totals 14 residues. V was pared by 4 bases and J by 7 bases, with 9 bases of the junction left unmatched. Germline CDR1 MDHEN, CDR2 SYDVKM. As DNA, the CDR3 is TGTGCCAGCAGTTCCGCGGACTACAGGGGTGAAGCTTTCTTT. Translation gives CASSSADYRGEAFF. The full variable domain, completed using reference TRBV28 and TRBJ1-1, is DVKVTQSSRYLVKRTGEKVFLECVQDMDHENMFWYRQDPGLGLRLIYFSYDVKMKEKGDIPEGYSVSREKKERFSLILESASTNQTSMYLCASSSADYRGEAFFGQGTRLTVV.

The chain is built from TRBV5-1 and TRBJ2-3, with D possibly being TRBD2 (6 bases). Germline V gene lookup returns CDR1 SGHRS and CDR2 YFSETQ. The germline V and J ends were trimmed by 4 bases and 2 bases, with 14 bases remaining between them. The CDR3 extends over 15 amino acids. Here the CDR3 DNA reads TGCGCCAGCAGCCCTACTCGGCGGGACACAGATACGCAGTATTTT. Translating gives CASSPTRRDTDTQYF.

This chain links TRBV11-2 with TRBJ1-2; 7 positions match TRBD1. Germline V gene lookup returns CDR1 SGHAT and CDR2 FQNNGV. The CDR3 extends over 14 amino acids. Trimming cost V 5 bases and J 3 bases; bases outside gene matches: 6. DNA for the CDR3: TGTGCCAGCAGCCCCGACAGGGTGGACTATGGCTACACCTTC. Translated, it gives CASSPDRVDYGYTF.

V and J are TRBV7-2 and TRBJ2-3, with D unresolved. V shed 8 bases and J shed 2 bases, with 11 bases lying between them. CDR3 length: 13 residues. Germline V CDR1 and CDR2: SGHTA, FQGNSA. The CDR3 DNA follows: TGTGCCAGCGGTACCGGTCCCACAGATACGCAGTATTTT. Protein sequence: CASGTGPTDTQYF.

The chain recombines TRBV5-4 with TRBJ2-7; D gene ambiguous. CDR1 SGHNT and CDR2 YYREEE come from the germline V gene (reference sequence). The CDR3 has 14 residues. Trimming removed 0 bases at V and 0 bases at J, with 7 bases between. The CDR3 sequence is CASSLAADSYEQYF. In DNA, the CDR3 is TGTGCCAGCAGCTTGGCGGCGGACTCCTACGAGCAGTACTTC.

Of note for this clone: This CDR3 is also generated by other DNA sequences in the sample. The CDR3, as DNA: TGCGCCAGCAGCTCCGACAGCTCTGGAAACACCATATATTTT. It translates to CASSSDSSGNTIYF. The chain joins TRBV5-1 to TRBJ1-3; tentatively, D is TRBD1 (5 bases). The CDR3 totals 14 residues. Germline CDR1 SGHRS, CDR2 YFSETQ. Trimming took 3 bases from V and 0 from J, leaving 7 bases between them.

This chain connects TRBV5-4 to TRBJ1-2; TRBD1 agrees at 7 bases. Losses at the gene ends were 0 bases for V and 4 bases for J; bases not matched to a gene: 15. The CDR3 is 18 amino acids. Looked up from germline, CDR1 is SGHNT and CDR2 is YYREEE (reference sequence). CDR3 region: CASSLGGASGQTPYGYTF. CDR3 in DNA: TGTGCCAGCAGCTTGGGTGGTGCTTCGGGACAGACTCCCTATGGCTACACCTTC.

This clone has just one count. The chain combines TRBV6-6 with TRBJ2-5; 13 positions match TRBD2. The germline gives CDR1 MNHNY, CDR2 SVGAGI (reference sequence). The CDR3 extends over 14 amino acids. Losses at the gene ends were 10 bases for V and 1 base for J; bases not matched to a gene: 3. For the CDR3, the DNA is TGTGCCACCGGGACTAGCGGGACCCAAGAGACCCAGTACTTC. It translates to CATGTSGTQETQYF.

This clone was counted once. The V gene is TRBV27, the J gene TRBJ1-1; no reliable D call. CDR3 length: 13 amino acids. The germline V gene has CDR1 MNHEY and CDR2 SMNVEV (reference sequence). The V end was cut by 7 bases, the J end by 6 bases, with 15 bases between. The CDR3 DNA reads TGTGCCAGCACCCCTTACGGAACGGCTGAAGCTTTCTTT. Protein product: CASTPYGTAEAFF.

The chain is built from TRBV5-6 and TRBJ2-1; D remains ambiguous. V gave up 4 bases and J gave up 8 bases, with 19 bases separating them. This CDR3 comprises 15 residues. Germline CDR1 and CDR2: SGHDT and YYEEEE. CDR3 sequence reads: CASSTSPVDVHEQFF. CDR3 bases: TGTGCCAGCAGCACTTCCCCGGTGGATGTACATGAGCAGTTCTTC.

This chain links TRBV7-8 with TRBJ2-5, with D possibly matching TRBD2 (6 bases). V was shortened by 5 bases and J by 0 bases, with 7 bases between the two germline ends. The CDR3 has 13 residues. Germline-derived CDR1 and CDR2 are SGHVS and FQNEAQ. CDR3 region: CASSAGHQETQYF. The CDR3 DNA reads as TGTGCCAGCAGCGCGGGACACCAAGAGACCCAGTACTTC.

The chain recombines TRBV19 with TRBJ1-2; D call uncertain. CDR1 and CDR2 (germline): LNHDA, SQIVND (reference sequence). CDR3 length: 17 amino acids. The V and J ends lost 9 bases and 4 bases respectively, with 27 bases between them. Written as DNA, the CDR3 is TGTGCCAGCCGAAGTAAGGCGACGTTCACGCGTATCTATGGCTACACCTTC. It codes for CASRSKATFTRIYGYTF. Together with reference TRBV19 and TRBJ1-2, the CDR3 gives the full variable domain: DGGITQSPKYLFRKEGQNVTLSCEQNLNHDAMYWYRQDPGQGLRLIYYSQIVNDFQKGDIAEGYSVSREKKESFPLTVTSAQKNPTAFYLCASRSKATFTRIYGYTFGSGTRLTVV.

The rearrangement links TRBV5-1 to TRBJ2-1, with D hard to call. The CDR3 sequence is 14 residues long. The germline CDR1 and CDR2 sequences are SGHRS and YFSETQ. Trimming took off 4 bases at V and 8 bases at J, with 16 bases between the two ends. The CDR3 DNA sequence: TGCGCCAGCAGCGCGGTCCTTGGGCCCGATGAGCAGTTCTTC. It codes for CASSAVLGPDEQFF.

The chain uses TRBV6-5 and TRBJ1-2; no clear D gene. Germline V CDR1 and CDR2: MNHEY, SVGAGI. V lost 0 bases and J lost 4, with 6 bases in between. This CDR3 region has 13 residues. CDR3 loop: CASSYSDTYGYTF. The CDR3 DNA sequence: TGTGCCAGCAGTTACTCCGACACCTATGGCTACACCTTC.